This T cell receptor (beta chain) originates from a study of cytomegalovirus exposure and HLA in healthy donors. Study outcomes and limitations: Most of the CMV-associated TCR beta chains (in a later analysis) appeared to be HLA-restricted. Previously analyzed data showed that most TCR beta V segments were productive at a frequency of about 87% or about 30%.

Turning to this clone: No antigen is known for it.

CDR1 and CDR2 from the germline V gene are MDHEN and SYDVKM. CDR3 length equals 17 residues. The J segment lost 2 bases and the V segment lost 4 bases, leaving 8 bases of the junction unmatched. This PCR relied on a set of 60 Vbeta primers and 13 Jbeta primers. Some clones are missing from TCRdb's copy, which holds only in-frame ones; the method was immunoSEQ multiplex PCR. The repertoire holds over 60,000 clones, with around 75% as singletons. The material sequenced was PBMCs. The chain carries TRBV28 and TRBJ2-7, with TRBD2 matching 13 bases. The sequence was obtained from a woman aged 25 to 39 in good health and CMV-seropositive. CDR3 amino acids: CASSSHLGLAGAYEQYF. CDR3 coding DNA: TGTGCCAGCAGTTCCCACTTAGGACTAGCGGGAGCCTACGAGCAGTACTTC.